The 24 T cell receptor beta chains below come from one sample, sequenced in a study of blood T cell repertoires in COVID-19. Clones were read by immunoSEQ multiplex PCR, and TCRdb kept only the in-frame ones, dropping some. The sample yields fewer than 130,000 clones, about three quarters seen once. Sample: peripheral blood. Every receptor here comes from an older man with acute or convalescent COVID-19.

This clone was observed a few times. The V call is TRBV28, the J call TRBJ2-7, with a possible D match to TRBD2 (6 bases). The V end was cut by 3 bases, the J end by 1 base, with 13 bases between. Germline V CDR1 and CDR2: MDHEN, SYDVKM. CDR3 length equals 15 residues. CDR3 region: CASSFAGGRSYEQYF. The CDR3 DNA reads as TGTGCCAGCAGTTTTGCCGGGGGACGTTCCTACGAGCAGTACTTC.

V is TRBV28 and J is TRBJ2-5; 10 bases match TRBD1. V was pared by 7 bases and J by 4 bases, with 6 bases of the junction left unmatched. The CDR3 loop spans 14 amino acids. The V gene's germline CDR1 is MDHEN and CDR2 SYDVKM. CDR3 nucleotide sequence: TGTGCCAGCACAACCCGGACAGGGGGAGAGACCCAGTACTTC. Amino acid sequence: CASTTRTGGETQYF.

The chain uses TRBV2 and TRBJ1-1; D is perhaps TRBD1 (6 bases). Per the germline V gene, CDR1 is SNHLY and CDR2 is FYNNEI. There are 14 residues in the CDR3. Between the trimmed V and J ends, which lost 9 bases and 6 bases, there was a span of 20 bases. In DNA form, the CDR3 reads TGTGCCAGTGAAAGACGGGGGGGCTCGTCTGAAGCTTTCTTT. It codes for CASERRGGSSEAFF.

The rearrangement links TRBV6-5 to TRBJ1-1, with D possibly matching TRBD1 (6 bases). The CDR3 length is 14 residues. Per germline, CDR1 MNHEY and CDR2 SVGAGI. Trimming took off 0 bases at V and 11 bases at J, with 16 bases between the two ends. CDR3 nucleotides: TGTGCCAGCAGTTACTCGACAGGAATTTTTGGGGCTTTCTTT. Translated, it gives CASSYSTGIFGAFF.

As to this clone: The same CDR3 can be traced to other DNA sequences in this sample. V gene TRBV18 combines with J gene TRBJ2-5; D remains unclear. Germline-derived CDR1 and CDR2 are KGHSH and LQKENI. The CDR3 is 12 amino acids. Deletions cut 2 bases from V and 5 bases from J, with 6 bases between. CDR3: CASSPGGETQYF. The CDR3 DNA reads TGTGCCAGCTCACCAGGTGGCGAGACCCAGTACTTC.

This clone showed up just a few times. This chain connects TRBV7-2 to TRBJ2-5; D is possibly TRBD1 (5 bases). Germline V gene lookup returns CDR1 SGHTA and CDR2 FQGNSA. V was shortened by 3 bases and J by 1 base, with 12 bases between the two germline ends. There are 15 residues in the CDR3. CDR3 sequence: CASSLVGHPQETQYF. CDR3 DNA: TGTGCCAGCAGCTTGGTTGGACACCCCCAAGAGACCCAGTACTTC.

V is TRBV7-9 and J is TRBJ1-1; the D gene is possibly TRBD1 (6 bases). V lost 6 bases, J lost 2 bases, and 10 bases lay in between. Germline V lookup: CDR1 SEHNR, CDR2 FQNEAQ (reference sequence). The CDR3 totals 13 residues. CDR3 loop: CASSSQGNTEAFF. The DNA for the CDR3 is TGTGCCAGCAGTTCACAGGGCAACACTGAAGCTTTCTTT.

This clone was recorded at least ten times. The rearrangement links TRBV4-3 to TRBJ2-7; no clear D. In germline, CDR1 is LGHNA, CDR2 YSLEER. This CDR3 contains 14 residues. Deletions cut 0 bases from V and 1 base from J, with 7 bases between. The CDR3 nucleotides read TGCGCCAGCAGCCAAGATCGCCAGTCCTACGAGCAGTACTTC. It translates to CASSQDRQSYEQYF.

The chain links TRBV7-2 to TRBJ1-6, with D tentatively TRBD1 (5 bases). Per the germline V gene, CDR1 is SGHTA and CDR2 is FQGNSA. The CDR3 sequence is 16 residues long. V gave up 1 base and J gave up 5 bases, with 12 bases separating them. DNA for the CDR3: TGTGCCAGCAGCTTAGGTTCCCCAGGGAATAATTCACCCCTCCACTTT. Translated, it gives CASSLGSPGNNSPLHF.

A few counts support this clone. CDR3 nucleotides: TGCGCCAGCAGCTTGGTGGGACAGGGTAACAATGAGCAGTTCTTC. Encoded protein: CASSLVGQGNNEQFF. The V gene is TRBV5-1, the J gene TRBJ2-1, with 9 bases lining up with TRBD1. Trimming removed 0 bases from V and 5 bases from J; junction bases left unmatched: 3. The CDR3 consists of 15 residues. Germline V gene data show CDR1 as SGHRS and CDR2 as YFSETQ.

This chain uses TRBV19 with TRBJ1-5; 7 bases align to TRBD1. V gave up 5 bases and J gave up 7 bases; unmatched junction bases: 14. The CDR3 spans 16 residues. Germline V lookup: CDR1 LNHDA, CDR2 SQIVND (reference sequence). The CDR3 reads CASSAYRGRDGQPQHF. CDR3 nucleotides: TGTGCCAGTAGTGCCTACAGGGGCCGGGACGGGCAGCCCCAGCATTTT.

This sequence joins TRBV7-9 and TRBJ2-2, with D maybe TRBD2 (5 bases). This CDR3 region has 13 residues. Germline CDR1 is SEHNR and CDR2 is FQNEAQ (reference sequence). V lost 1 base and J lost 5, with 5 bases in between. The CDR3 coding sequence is TGTGCCAGCAGCTTAGGCGGGACCGGGGAGCTGTTTTTT. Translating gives CASSLGGTGELFF.

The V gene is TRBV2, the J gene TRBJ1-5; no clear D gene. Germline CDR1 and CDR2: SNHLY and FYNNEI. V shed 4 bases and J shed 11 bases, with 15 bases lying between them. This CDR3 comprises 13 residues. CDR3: CASSAGSLEAQHF. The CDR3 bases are TGTGCCAGCAGTGCGGGGTCGCTCGAGGCCCAGCATTTT.

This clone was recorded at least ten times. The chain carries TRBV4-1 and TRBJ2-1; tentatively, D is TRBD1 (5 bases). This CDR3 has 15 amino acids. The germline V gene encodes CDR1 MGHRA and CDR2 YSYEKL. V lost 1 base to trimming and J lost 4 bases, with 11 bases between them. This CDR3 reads CASSQVRTLYNEQFF. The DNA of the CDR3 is TGCGCCAGCAGCCAAGTACGGACATTATACAATGAGCAGTTCTTC.

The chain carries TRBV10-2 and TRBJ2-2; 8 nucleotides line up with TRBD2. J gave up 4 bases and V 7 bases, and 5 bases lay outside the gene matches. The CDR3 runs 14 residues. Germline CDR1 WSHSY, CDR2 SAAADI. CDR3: CASTPSGGTGELFF. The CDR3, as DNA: TGCGCCAGCACTCCAAGCGGGGGCACCGGGGAGCTGTTTTTT.

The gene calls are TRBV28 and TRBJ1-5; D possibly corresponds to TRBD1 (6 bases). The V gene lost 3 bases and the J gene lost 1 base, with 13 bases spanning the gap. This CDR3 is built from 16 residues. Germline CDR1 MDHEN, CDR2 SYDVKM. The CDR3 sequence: CASSFPGAVSNQPQHF. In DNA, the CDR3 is TGTGCCAGCAGTTTCCCAGGGGCGGTAAGCAATCAGCCCCAGCATTTT.

CDR3 DNA: TGTGCCAGCACCACAGGGAAATGGGGCTACACCTTC. As protein: CASTTGKWGYTF. The rearrangement links TRBV3-1 (or the pseudogene TRBV3-2) to TRBJ1-2, with D perhaps TRBD1 (6 bases). Trimming cost V 7 bases and J 8 bases, with 14 bases left between them. This CDR3 is 12 amino acids long. The germline V gene has CDR1 LGHDT and CDR2 YNNKEL (reference sequence).

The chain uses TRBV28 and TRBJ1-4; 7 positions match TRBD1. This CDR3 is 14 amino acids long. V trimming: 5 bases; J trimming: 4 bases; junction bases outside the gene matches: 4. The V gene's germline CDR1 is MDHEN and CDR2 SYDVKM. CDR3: CASSRDSLNEKLFF. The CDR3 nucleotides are TGTGCCAGCAGTCGGGACAGCCTTAATGAAAAACTGTTTTTT.

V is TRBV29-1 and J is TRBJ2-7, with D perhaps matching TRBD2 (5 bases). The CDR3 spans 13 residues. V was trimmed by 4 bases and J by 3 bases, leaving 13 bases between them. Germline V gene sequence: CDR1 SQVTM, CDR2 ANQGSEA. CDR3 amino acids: CSVGVGRGYEQYF. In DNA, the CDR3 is TGCAGCGTTGGGGTGGGCCGGGGCTACGAGCAGTACTTC.

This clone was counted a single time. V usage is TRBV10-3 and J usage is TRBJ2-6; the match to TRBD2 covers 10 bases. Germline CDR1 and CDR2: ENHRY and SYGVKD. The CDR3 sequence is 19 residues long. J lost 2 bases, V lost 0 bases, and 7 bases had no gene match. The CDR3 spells CAISESRLAGVTGANVLTF. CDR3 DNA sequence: TGTGCCATCAGTGAGTCGCGGCTAGCGGGAGTCACTGGGGCCAACGTCCTGACTTTC.

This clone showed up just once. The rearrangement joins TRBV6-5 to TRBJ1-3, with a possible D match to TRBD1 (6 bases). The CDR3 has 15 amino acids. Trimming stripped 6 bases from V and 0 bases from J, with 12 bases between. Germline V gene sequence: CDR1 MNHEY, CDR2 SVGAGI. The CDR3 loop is CASRPTGISGNTIYF. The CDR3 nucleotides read TGTGCCAGCAGACCAACAGGGATCTCTGGAAACACCATATATTTT.

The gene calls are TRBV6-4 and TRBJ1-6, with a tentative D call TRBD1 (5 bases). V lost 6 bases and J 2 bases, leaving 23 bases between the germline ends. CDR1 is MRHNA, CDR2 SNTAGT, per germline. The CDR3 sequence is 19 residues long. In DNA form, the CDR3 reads TGTGCCAGCAGGGAACATGGGGCACCCCCTTCGACCTATAATTCACCCCTCCACTTT. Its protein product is CASREHGAPPSTYNSPLHF.

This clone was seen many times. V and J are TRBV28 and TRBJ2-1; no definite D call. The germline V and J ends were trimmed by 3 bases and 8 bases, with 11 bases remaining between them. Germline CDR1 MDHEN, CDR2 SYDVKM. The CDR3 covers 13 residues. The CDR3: CASSFQVWDEQFF. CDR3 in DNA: TGTGCCAGCAGTTTCCAGGTCTGGGATGAGCAGTTCTTC.

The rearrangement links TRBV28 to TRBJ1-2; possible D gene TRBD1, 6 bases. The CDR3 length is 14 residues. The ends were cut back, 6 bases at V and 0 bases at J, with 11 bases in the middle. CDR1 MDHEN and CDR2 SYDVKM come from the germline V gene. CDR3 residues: CASSTGSANYGYTF. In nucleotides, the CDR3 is TGTGCCAGCAGCACAGGGAGTGCTAACTATGGCTACACCTTC.